Below, 18 T cell receptor beta chains from the same sample are listed, as sequenced in a study of regulatory T cells in long-lasting Graves disease. The sample's time point: newly diagnosed GD, antithyroid drugs for less than 3 months. TCR sequences were obtained from RNA taken from PBMCs. Investigators prepared the TCR beta libraries by applying iRepertoire HTBI primers and Arm-PCR of CDR3 regions. TCRdb itself ran the multiplex PCR reads through MiXCR, one entry per CDR3 protein. Among fewer than 500,000 distinct CDR3 sequences listed, about 16% were seen once. Separately, the same data were catalogued under a study of T cells in Graves' hyperthyroidism and ophthalmopathy.

The sequences come from peripheral blood mononuclear cells (PBMCs), collected at new diagnosis, from a patient treated with antithyroid drugs. Receptors originate from a man aged 35-49 years with Graves disease.

A remark on this clonotype: Just one base apart from a much larger clone, this may be a read error. This chain links TRBV2 with TRBJ2-7; perhaps TRBD1 as D (7 bases). Germline-derived CDR1 and CDR2 are SNHLY and FYNNEI. The CDR3 length is 14 residues. The CDR3 here is CAWRRQGGSHEQYF. DNA of the CDR3: TGTGCCTGGAGGAGACAGGGAGGCTCCCACGAGCAGTACTTC.

The gene calls are TRBV6-5 and TRBJ2-3, with no clear D. CDR1 is MNHEY and CDR2 is SVGAGI in the germline V gene. Trimming took off 2 bases at V and 2 bases at J, with 11 bases between the two ends. This CDR3 has 15 amino acids. CDR3 DNA: TGTGCCAGCAGTTACCGCCGGTCAGACACAGATACGCAGTATTTT. Amino acid sequence: CASSYRRSDTDTQYF.

The chain links TRBV6-5 to TRBJ1-1; TRBD1 aligns across 10 bases. V dropped 0 bases and J dropped 4; count of bases not matched to a gene: 8. CDR1 MNHEY and CDR2 SVGAGI come from the germline V gene. This CDR3 spans 17 amino acids. CDR3 bases: TGTGCCAGCAGTTACTCAGCCAGGACAGGGGGTTTCACTGAAGCTTTCTTT. Translated: CASSYSARTGGFTEAFF.

This clonotype was seen at least ten times. The V and J genes are TRBV27 and TRBJ2-1, with a possible D match to TRBD2 (5 bases). Germline assignment: CDR1 MNHEY and CDR2 SMNVEV (reference sequence). The CDR3 has 15 residues. Trimming stripped 5 bases from V and 0 bases from J, with 11 bases between. This CDR3 reads CASSIIASSYNEQFF. In DNA form, the CDR3 reads TGTGCCAGCAGTATAATAGCGAGCTCCTACAATGAGCAGTTCTTC.

The chain recombines TRBV5-6 with TRBJ2-5, with TRBD1 identical over 10 bases. Germline V CDR1 and CDR2: SGHDT, YYEEEE. Trimming took 3 bases from V and 4 from J; bases not matched to a gene: 9. The CDR3 has 16 amino acids. In DNA form, the CDR3 reads TGTGCCAGCAGCTGGACAGGGGGTGAAAGGGGAGAGACCCAGTACTTC. Translated: CASSWTGGERGETQYF.

This clonotype has a count of ten or more. The J gene is TRBJ1-5, the V gene TRBV28, with unresolved D. This CDR3 has 14 residues. CDR1 MDHEN and CDR2 SYDVKM come from the germline V gene. The V gene lost 3 bases and the J gene lost 6 bases, with 12 bases spanning the gap. This CDR3 reads CASSFLVRGQPQHF. The CDR3 nucleotides are TGTGCCAGCAGTTTTTTAGTCAGAGGTCAGCCCCAGCATTTT.

This chain's CDR3 is CASSAAGSLAGSDEQFF. The CDR3 DNA reads TGTGCCAGCAGCGCGGCGGGTTCGCTAGCGGGAAGCGATGAGCAGTTCTTC. The chain recombines TRBV9 with TRBJ2-1; 9 bases are a match to TRBD2. Trimming at V came to 3 bases and at J to 8 bases, leaving 15 bases not matched to a gene. Germline CDR1 reads SGDLS; CDR2 reads YYNGEE. The CDR3 loop spans 17 amino acids. Complete variable domain (other parts from reference TRBV9 and TRBJ2-1): DSGVTQTPKHLITATGQRVTLRCSPRSGDLSVYWYQQSLDQGLQFLIQYYNGEERAKGNILERFSAQQFPDLHSELNLSSLELGDSALYFCASSAAGSLAGSDEQFFGPGTRLTVL.

This clonotype was observed a handful of times. This chain links TRBV14 with TRBJ2-1; TRBD2 agrees at 10 bases. With 0 bases clipped from V and 8 bases from J, the junction kept 25 bases outside the gene matches. The CDR3 covers 22 residues. The germline V gene has CDR1 SGHDN and CDR2 FVKESK. In DNA form, the CDR3 reads TGTGCCAGCAGCCAAGATAAAAACCCGGGACTAGCGCCTTCAAAGGTCCGAGATGAGCAGTTCTTC. Protein sequence: CASSQDKNPGLAPSKVRDEQFF.

Many counts were recorded for this clonotype. The chain joins TRBV12-3 or TRBV12-4 to TRBJ2-1; D remains ambiguous. There are 14 residues in the CDR3. V gave up 3 bases and J gave up 4 bases, with 10 bases separating them. This CDR3 is CASSFQVSYNEQFF. The CDR3 DNA sequence: TGTGCCAGCAGTTTCCAGGTTTCTTACAATGAGCAGTTCTTC.

CDR3 nucleotide sequence: TGCGCCAGCAGCTTTTTCTCGGAGGGATATACGCAGTATTTT. This translates into CASSFFSEGYTQYF. V gene TRBV5-1 combines with J gene TRBJ2-3, with D possibly matching TRBD2 (6 bases). V gave up 2 bases and J gave up 7 bases, with 14 bases separating them. This CDR3 contains 14 residues. Germline CDR1 is SGHRS and CDR2 is YFSETQ.

The V call is TRBV7-9, the J call TRBJ2-7; 7 bases match TRBD2. The CDR3 is 13 residues long. Germline trimming cut 8 bases from V and 6 bases from J; bases unmatched to any gene: 10. CDR1 and CDR2 from the germline V gene are SEHNR and FQNEAQ (reference sequence). The CDR3 here is CASGGLMRGEQYV. The CDR3 bases are TGTGCCAGCGGGGGACTAATGAGGGGCGAGCAGTACGTC.

This clonotype was recorded many times. The V call is TRBV20-1, the J call TRBJ2-1; 9 nucleotides align to TRBD2. CDR1 and CDR2 (germline): DFQATT, SNEGSKA (reference sequence). With 3 bases clipped from V and 2 bases from J, the junction kept 5 bases outside the gene matches. The CDR3 consists of 15 residues. The CDR3 DNA reads as TGCAGTGCTAGTAGCGGGAGTTCCCCCTACAATGAGCAGTTCTTC. Translating gives CSASSGSSPYNEQFF.

This clonotype was observed at least ten times. The V call is TRBV28, the J call TRBJ2-4; D gene uncertain. Germline CDR1 and CDR2: MDHEN and SYDVKM. The CDR3 sequence is 15 residues long. Trimming removed 5 bases from V and 0 bases from J, with 11 bases in between. The CDR3 loop reads CASSVLEQAKNIQYF. The CDR3 nucleotides read TGTGCCAGCAGTGTCTTGGAACAAGCCAAAAACATTCAGTACTTC.

For this clonotype: Being one base from a much bigger clone, this may be a read error. The chain uses TRBV13 and TRBJ2-7; D is undetermined. The V gene's germline CDR1 is PRHDT and CDR2 FYEKMQ (reference sequence). V dropped 1 base and J dropped 3 bases, with 10 bases sitting between them. The CDR3 length is 14 residues. CDR3 loop: CASSLVGYSYEQYF. CDR3 sequence (DNA): TGTGCCAGCAGCTTAGTGGGCTATAGCTACGAGCAGTACTTC.

There are many counts of this clonotype. The genes are TRBV3-1 and TRBJ1-4; D unresolved. The CDR3 totals 15 residues. Trimming took off 1 base at V and 3 bases at J, with 9 bases between the two ends. Germline V gene lookup returns CDR1 LGHDT and CDR2 YNNKEL (reference sequence). CDR3 coding DNA: TGTGCCAGCAGCCAAGTTGTGGGCCCTAATGAAAAACTGTTTTTT. Its translation is CASSQVVGPNEKLFF.

The chain has TRBV30 and TRBJ2-3; D possibly corresponds to TRBD1 (5 bases). Germline CDR1 GTSNPN, CDR2 SVGIG (reference sequence). Trimming removed 4 bases from V and 0 bases from J, with 11 bases in between. CDR3 length equals 14 residues. The CDR3, as DNA: TGTGCCTGGAAAGGACACCAAAGCACAGATACGCAGTATTTT. Its protein product is CAWKGHQSTDTQYF.

The chain carries TRBV6-1 and TRBJ1-1, with D perhaps matching TRBD1 (6 bases). V was cut by 5 bases and J by 1 base, with 14 bases left in between. The V gene's germline CDR1 is MNHNS and CDR2 SASEGT. CDR3 length: 15 residues. The CDR3 nucleotides are TGTGCCAGCAGTAACACAGGGTTAGCGAACACTGAAGCTTTCTTT. Amino acid sequence: CASSNTGLANTEAFF.

This clonotype has a handful of counts. J is TRBJ2-2 and V is TRBV12-3 or TRBV12-4; D is possibly TRBD2 (5 bases). The ends were cut back, 11 bases at V and 2 bases at J, with 9 bases in the middle. This CDR3 spans 12 amino acids. This CDR3 is CAAGSNTGELFF. The CDR3 DNA sequence: TGTGCCGCGGGCAGCAACACCGGGGAGCTGTTTTTT.